What follows are 26 T cell receptor beta chains derived from one specimen sequenced in a study of T cells expressing NK-cell markers. TCRdb re-called the 5' RACE reads and shows each CDR3 protein once, DNA omitted. In total, the table holds some 150,000 distinct CDR3 sequences. Sequenced input: blood T cells: a sorted CD56 or NKG2C T cell subset, CD4+ or CD8+ T cells, or bulk PBMC T cells (not recorded which). The receptor set was obtained from a man younger than 30 in good health.

The chain links TRBV28 to TRBJ2-7; without DNA, the TCRdb call of TRBD2 cannot be checked. Germline V gene sequence: CDR1 MDHEN, CDR2 SYDVKM. This CDR3 is 14 amino acids long. CDR3 sequence: CASSLWRASYEQYF.

The chain recombines TRBV10-3 with TRBJ2-5; TCRdb picks TRBD2, but there is no DNA to check that call. The CDR3 sequence is 13 residues long. Germline V gene data show CDR1 as ENHRY and CDR2 as SYGVKD. The CDR3 region is CAILADEQETQYF.

The chain recombines TRBV7-2 with TRBJ1-1; no DNA is available, so the TRBD1 call from TCRdb remains unchecked. Per germline, CDR1 SGHTA and CDR2 FQGNSA. This CDR3 spans 16 amino acids. CDR3: CASSAQRTGFQRMTFF.

J is TRBJ2-1 and V is TRBV6-1. This CDR3 has 13 residues. Germline V CDR1 and CDR2: MNHNS, SASEGT. This chain's CDR3 is CASSVAWLNEQFF.

The chain carries TRBV27 and TRBJ2-5; TCRdb picks TRBD2, but there is no DNA to check that call. Germline CDR1 reads MNHEY; CDR2 reads SMNVEV (reference sequence). This CDR3 has 14 residues. CDR3 protein: CASHTAGGPETQYF.

The chain recombines TRBV5-1 with TRBJ2-2; the TRBD2 assignment by TCRdb is unverifiable without DNA. CDR1 and CDR2 from the germline V gene are SGHRS and YFSETQ. This CDR3 comprises 17 residues. The CDR3 spells CASSDSRPQGNTGELFF.

This chain joins TRBV7-9 and TRBJ1-5; TCRdb's D call of TRBD1 is untestable without DNA. The CDR3 runs 15 residues. Germline loops: CDR1 SEHNR, CDR2 FQNEAQ (reference sequence). The CDR3 sequence: CASSYGTGGGQPQHF.

The rearrangement joins TRBV3-1 to TRBJ2-2; the TRBD1 assignment by TCRdb is unverifiable without DNA. Per germline, CDR1 LGHDT and CDR2 YNNKEL (reference sequence). CDR3 size: 19 residues. The CDR3 reads CASSQVLSRTVAFTGELFF.

The chain's CDR3 is CSSGLARGPNEQFF. The gene calls are TRBV29-1 and TRBJ2-1; TCRdb calls TRBD2, which cannot be checked without DNA. The CDR3 runs 14 residues. The germline V gene has CDR1 SQVTM and CDR2 ANQGSEA.

The genes are TRBV28 and TRBJ2-3; TCRdb indicates TRBD2, and absent DNA this call remains unverified. The CDR3 extends over 14 amino acids. The V gene's germline CDR1 is MDHEN and CDR2 SYDVKM. The CDR3: CASSRPALASTQYF.

J is TRBJ2-3 and V is TRBV12-3 or TRBV12-4; without DNA, the TCRdb call of TRBD1 cannot be checked. CDR3 length: 18 residues. The chain's CDR3 is CASSFVTLGTRARDTQYF.

The V and J genes are TRBV4-1 and TRBJ2-1; the D gene TCRdb calls, TRBD1, cannot be checked with no DNA. The CDR3 contains 16 residues. CDR1 and CDR2 from the germline V gene are MGHRA and YSYEKL. This CDR3 reads CASSVLGTGAYNEQFF.

The gene calls are TRBV29-1 and TRBJ2-1. The CDR3 length is 11 residues. Looked up from germline, CDR1 is SQVTM and CDR2 is ANQGSEA. The CDR3 sequence: CSVEVVGEQFF.

This sequence joins TRBV7-8 and TRBJ1-3. Germline V lookup: CDR1 SGHVS, CDR2 FQNEAQ. The CDR3 totals 15 residues. The CDR3: CASSGGLTPGNTIYF.

J is TRBJ2-3 and V is TRBV12-3 or TRBV12-4. The CDR3 consists of 13 residues. The CDR3 here is CASSTSSTDTQYF.

The chain carries TRBV10-2 and TRBJ2-5. The germline gives CDR1 WSHSY, CDR2 SAAADI. This CDR3 has 11 residues. This chain's CDR3 is CASSEWETQYF.

The chain joins TRBV4-3 to TRBJ2-1; TCRdb gives TRBD1 as the D gene, but with no DNA this cannot be confirmed. Germline V lookup: CDR1 LGHNA, CDR2 YSLEER. The CDR3 runs to 14 residues. CDR3 residues: CASSPTQGGNEQFF.

This chain uses TRBV27 with TRBJ2-1; the TRBD2 assignment by TCRdb is unverifiable without DNA. The CDR3 sequence is 17 residues long. Germline V gene data show CDR1 as MNHEY and CDR2 as SMNVEV (reference sequence). The CDR3 protein is CASSQLAGGPWDNEQFF.

The gene calls are TRBV7-7 and TRBJ2-2; with no DNA, the TCRdb D assignment of TRBD2 cannot be verified. CDR1 and CDR2 (germline): SSHAT, FNYEAQ (reference sequence). The length of the CDR3 is 17 residues. CDR3 in amino acids: CASSPGTSGRYTGELFF.

The CDR3 here is CASRGQGGEQYF. The V and J genes are TRBV27 and TRBJ2-7; TCRdb's D call, TRBD1, is unchecked because there is no DNA. Germline V gives CDR1 MNHEY, CDR2 SMNVEV (reference sequence). This CDR3 contains 12 residues.

This chain connects TRBV30 to TRBJ2-3; the TCRdb call, TRBD1, lacks DNA for checking. This CDR3 is 15 amino acids long. Germline V CDR1 and CDR2: GTSNPN, SVGIG (reference sequence). The chain's CDR3 is CACLAARTGKDTQYF.

This rearrangement joins TRBV29-1 to TRBJ1-2; TCRdb gives TRBD1 as the D gene, but with no DNA this cannot be confirmed. The CDR3 is 13 amino acids. CDR1 SQVTM and CDR2 ANQGSEA come from the germline V gene. This chain's CDR3 is CSARTGSDYGYTF.

The chain joins TRBV11-2 to TRBJ2-1. In germline, CDR1 is SGHAT, CDR2 FQNNGV. This CDR3 contains 13 residues. CDR3 residues: CASSLAPSVEQFF.

The genes are TRBV5-1 and TRBJ2-1. This CDR3 is 17 amino acids long. Germline V lookup: CDR1 SGHRS, CDR2 YFSETQ. CDR3 region: CASSVLASRTVVNEQFF.

V gene TRBV2 combines with J gene TRBJ2-3. The germline V gene encodes CDR1 SNHLY and CDR2 FYNNEI. There are 15 residues in the CDR3. CDR3 sequence reads: CASSGGRVSTDTQYF.

The rearrangement uses TRBV10-3 and TRBJ2-2; TCRdb gives TRBD1 as the D gene, but with no DNA this cannot be confirmed. Germline V CDR1 and CDR2: ENHRY, SYGVKD. The CDR3 runs 14 residues. Here the CDR3 reads CAISKDNSVGELFF.